The TCR beta chain described here comes from a study of CD8 T cells in ankylosing spondylitis. Quantitative 5'-RACE with molecular barcodes generated TCR beta libraries. TCRdb processed the 5' RACE reads anew with MiXCR; each CDR3 protein has one entry. This table holds roughly 130,000 distinct CDR3 sequences, 7% to 9% found once. CDR3 length equals 16 residues. The germline CDR1 and CDR2 sequences are MDHEN and SYDVKM. Losses at the gene ends were 5 bases for V and 6 bases for J; bases not matched to a gene: 10. Study-level results: Significant enrichment of disease-linked clones was reported in matched ankylosing spondylitis synovial fluid.

This clonotype was counted between two and nine times. The target antigen is unknown. The chain uses TRBV28 and TRBJ1-4, with 9 nucleotides matching TRBD1. The sequencing sample was made of synovial fluid, either unsorted or a sorted T cell fraction (not recorded which). The origin of this receptor is a male donor with ankylosing spondylitis. CDR3 sequence: CASSPHPGQGYEKLFF. The CDR3 DNA reads as TGTGCCAGCAGTCCTCATCCGGGACAGGGATATGAAAAACTGTTTTTT.